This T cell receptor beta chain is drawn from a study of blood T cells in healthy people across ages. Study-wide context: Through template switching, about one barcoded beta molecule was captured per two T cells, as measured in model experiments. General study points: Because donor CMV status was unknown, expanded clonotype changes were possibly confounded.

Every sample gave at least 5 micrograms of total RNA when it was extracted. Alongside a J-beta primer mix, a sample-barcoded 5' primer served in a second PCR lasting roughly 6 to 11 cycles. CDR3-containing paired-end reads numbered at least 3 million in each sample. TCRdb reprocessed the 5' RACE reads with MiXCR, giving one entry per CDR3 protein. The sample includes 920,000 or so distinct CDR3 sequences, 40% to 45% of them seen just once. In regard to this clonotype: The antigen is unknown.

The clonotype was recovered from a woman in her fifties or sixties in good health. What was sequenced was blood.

CDR3 loop: CASSPRPPGSTYEQYF. In DNA form, the CDR3 reads TGTGCCAGCAGTCCAAGGCCCCCAGGGTCGACCTACGAGCAGTACTTC. This chain links TRBV27 with TRBJ2-7, with D possibly TRBD1 on 5 matching bases. The CDR3 is 16 amino acids. V was trimmed by 5 bases and J by 2 bases, leaving 19 bases between them. CDR1 is MNHEY and CDR2 is SMNVEV in the germline V gene (reference sequence).